Shown below are 9 T cell receptor beta chains from a single sample sequenced in a study of naive and memory T cell subsets. For these TCRs, the target antigens are not known. An equimolar mix of two oligonucleotides served as the beta constant-region primer for TRBC1 and TRBC2. Four rounds of PCR amplified the ligated cDNA using nested alpha and beta constant-region primers plus SP2. Using its own MiXCR run on the UMI-ligation and nested PCR reads, TCRdb lists one record per CDR3 protein. This sample yields roughly 99,000 distinct CDR3 sequences, of which over 9% are seen a single time; more than 0.11% belongs to the top ten. Broader study findings: Possibly reflecting memory cells re-expressing CD45RA, a few larger clonotypes occurred in naive repertoires, especially CD8.

Input material: naive CD4+ T cells from blood. The receptors here all came from a human donor in good health.

The rearrangement joins TRBV6-2 or TRBV6-3 to TRBJ1-1; TRBD1 matches 11 bases. Unmatched junction bases numbered 2, after V lost 0 bases and J lost 5 bases. The CDR3 sequence is 15 residues long. The germline CDR1 and CDR2 sequences are MNHEY and SVGEGT. The CDR3 sequence is CASSYSGTGGTEAFF. The CDR3 DNA follows: TGTGCCAGCAGTTACTCCGGGACAGGGGGAACTGAAGCTTTCTTT.

V and J are TRBV20-1 and TRBJ2-3; the match to TRBD1 covers 7 bases. The CDR3 contains 14 residues. Unmatched junction bases numbered 10, after V lost 3 bases and J lost 7 bases. Germline CDR1 is DFQATT and CDR2 is SNEGSKA (reference sequence). The DNA for the CDR3 is TGCAGTGCTAGGGGGCTGACAGGGTCCTATACGCAGTATTTT. Encoded protein: CSARGLTGSYTQYF.

This clonotype appeared a few times. The J gene is TRBJ2-6, the V gene TRBV20-1; TRBD1 aligns across 12 bases. The CDR3 length is 18 residues. Trimming at V came to 3 bases and at J to 2 bases, leaving 8 bases not matched to a gene. Germline loops: CDR1 DFQATT, CDR2 SNEGSKA (reference sequence). CDR3 sequence reads: CSASLPGTGGPGANVLTF. The CDR3 DNA follows: TGCAGTGCTAGCCTTCCCGGGACAGGGGGCCCTGGGGCCAACGTCCTGACTTTC.

DNA for the CDR3: TGTGCCAGCAGCTTATACAGGAGCACAGATACGCAGTATTTT. This sequence encodes CASSLYRSTDTQYF. The chain uses TRBV7-2 and TRBJ2-3, with D possibly being TRBD1 (5 bases). CDR3 length equals 14 residues. Trimming cost V 2 bases and J 0 bases, with 6 bases left between them. Per the germline V gene, CDR1 is SGHTA and CDR2 is FQGNSA.

This clonotype was seen only a few times. CDR3 sequence: CSAETGQGSNQPQHF. As DNA, the CDR3 is TGCAGCGCAGAAACCGGACAGGGAAGCAATCAGCCCCAGCATTTT. The chain carries TRBV20-1 and TRBJ1-5, with 8 bases lining up with TRBD1. The CDR3 is made up of 15 amino acids. Germline-derived CDR1 and CDR2 are DFQATT and SNEGSKA (reference sequence).

This chain uses TRBV9 with TRBJ1-1; no clear D. The germline gives CDR1 SGDLS, CDR2 YYNGEE. V dropped 0 bases and J dropped 2 bases, with 8 bases sitting between them. The CDR3 sequence is 14 residues long. The CDR3 region has the DNA TGTGCCAGCAGCGTAGAGTCGGCCAACACTGAAGCTTTCTTT. Its protein product is CASSVESANTEAFF.

This clonotype has only one observation. The chain carries TRBV7-9 and TRBJ1-1; 8 bases agree with TRBD1. The CDR3 is made up of 16 amino acids. With 2 bases clipped from V and 0 bases from J, the junction kept 5 bases outside the gene matches. Germline CDR1 and CDR2: SEHNR and FQNEAQ (reference sequence). The DNA for the CDR3 is TGTGCCAGCAGCTTACGCAGGGGGCGAATGAACACTGAAGCTTTCTTT. Amino acid sequence: CASSLRRGRMNTEAFF.

In this sample, this clonotype turned up many times. This chain connects TRBV7-6 to TRBJ2-2, with D possibly matching TRBD2 (6 bases). Trimming stripped 7 bases from V and 6 bases from J, with 24 bases between. The germline V gene encodes CDR1 SGHVS and CDR2 FNYEAQ. The CDR3 runs to 17 residues. The CDR3 is CASTSTLLGSGAGELFF. DNA for the CDR3: TGTGCCAGCACCTCAACCCTACTGGGTTCGGGGGCCGGGGAGCTGTTTTTT.

This clonotype came up a few times. The genes are TRBV28 and TRBJ2-3; no clear D gene. The V end lost 3 bases, the J end lost 4 bases, and 8 bases lay between the germline ends. The germline CDR1 and CDR2 sequences are MDHEN and SYDVKM. CDR3 length: 13 amino acids. The CDR3, as DNA: TGTGCCAGCAGTTTTCTCGTCCCAGATACGCAGTATTTT. Translated, it gives CASSFLVPDTQYF.